The 29 T cell receptor beta chains presented below share a single source sample, sequenced in a study of blood T cell repertoires in COVID-19. Repertoires were generated with immunoSEQ multiplex PCR, while TCRdb's copy carries only in-frame clones and drops some. Of 300,000 to 450,000 clones listed, roughly 87% are singletons. The sequencing sample was made of PBMCs or T cells enriched from blood (not recorded which). These receptors all stem from a young woman who had recovered from COVID-19.

V is TRBV5-6 and J is TRBJ2-1, with TRBD1 as a possible D gene (5 bases). Germline CDR1 reads SGHDT; CDR2 reads YYEEEE. There are 14 residues in the CDR3. The ends were cut back, 6 bases at V and 5 bases at J, with 15 bases in the middle. In DNA, the CDR3 is TGTGCCAGCAATAAGAAGGGGTTCCACAATGAGCAGTTCTTC. It specifies CASNKKGFHNEQFF.

This chain connects TRBV6-2 or TRBV6-3 to TRBJ1-2; possibly TRBD1 for D (5 bases). This CDR3 contains 15 residues. V was clipped by 6 bases and J by 1 base, with 15 bases between them. CDR1 and CDR2 from the germline V gene are MNHEY and SVGEGT. The CDR3 is CASSHGPGNNYGYTF. The CDR3 nucleotides are TGTGCCAGCAGCCACGGGCCAGGGAATAACTATGGCTACACCTTC.

V usage is TRBV18 and J usage is TRBJ2-5, with 8 bases fitting TRBD2. Germline-derived CDR1 and CDR2 are KGHSH and LQKENI. The CDR3 has 13 residues. V lost 8 bases to trimming and J lost 4 bases; unmatched junction nucleotides: 6. The CDR3: CASVREGRETQYF. DNA for the CDR3: TGTGCCAGCGTCCGGGAGGGTCGAGAGACCCAGTACTTC. The whole variable domain, remainder taken from reference TRBV18 and TRBJ2-5, is NAGVMQNPRHLVRRRGQEARLRCSPMKGHSHVYWYRQLPEEGLKFMVYLQKENIIDESGMPKERFSAEFPKEGPSILRIQQVVRGDSAAYFCASVREGRETQYFGPGTRLLVL.

This clone was detected only a few times. This chain uses TRBV19 with TRBJ2-7, with D perhaps matching TRBD2 (7 bases). V gave up 3 bases and J gave up 2 bases, with 8 bases separating them. CDR3 length equals 13 residues. Looked up from germline, CDR1 is LNHDA and CDR2 is SQIVND (reference sequence). CDR3 DNA: TGTGCCAGTAGTATGGGGGGGCCCTACGAGCAGTACTTC. Its protein is CASSMGGPYEQYF.

The V call is TRBV27, the J call TRBJ2-7; maybe TRBD1 (6 bases). This CDR3 comprises 15 residues. V was trimmed by 5 bases and J by 4 bases, leaving 18 bases between them. Germline loops: CDR1 MNHEY, CDR2 SMNVEV (reference sequence). The CDR3, as DNA: TGTGCCAGCAGTCCCTTGGGACAAGACTTTTACGAGCAGTACTTC. Translation: CASSPLGQDFYEQYF.

The chain has TRBV19 and TRBJ1-3, with D maybe TRBD1 (6 bases). Deletions cut 11 bases from V and 0 bases from J, with 20 bases between. CDR3 length: 16 residues. Looked up from germline, CDR1 is LNHDA and CDR2 is SQIVND (reference sequence). CDR3 protein: CAAGGPGTSSGNTIYF. The CDR3 region has the DNA TGTGCCGCCGGGGGGCCAGGGACAAGCTCTGGAAACACCATATATTTT.

The chain recombines TRBV5-8 with TRBJ1-3; no definite D call. CDR3 length: 14 residues. Per the germline V gene, CDR1 is SGHTS and CDR2 is YDEGEE. The V end lost 0 bases, the J end lost 3 bases, and 7 bases lay between the germline ends. The CDR3: CASSLGSIGNTIYF. The DNA for the CDR3 is TGTGCCAGCAGCTTGGGTTCTATTGGAAACACCATATATTTT.

The chain uses TRBV5-1 and TRBJ1-6; weak D call: TRBD1 (6 bases). The V and J ends lost 3 bases and 8 bases respectively, with 15 bases between them. The CDR3 is 15 amino acids. Germline V lookup: CDR1 SGHRS, CDR2 YFSETQ. The chain's CDR3 is CASSSSGDPDSPLHF. Here the CDR3 DNA reads TGCGCCAGCAGCTCCTCAGGGGACCCCGATTCACCCCTCCACTTT.

V is TRBV6-5 and J is TRBJ1-1; D remains unclear. Trimming took off 4 bases at V and 2 bases at J, with 17 bases between the two ends. There are 16 residues in the CDR3. The germline V gene encodes CDR1 MNHEY and CDR2 SVGAGI. The CDR3 DNA reads as TGTGCCAGCAGTTCCAAATTGCTTGGGCAAAACACTGAAGCTTTCTTT. It specifies CASSSKLLGQNTEAFF.

The chain joins TRBV19 to TRBJ2-5, with a possible D match to TRBD1 (7 bases). This CDR3 is 15 amino acids long. Per germline, CDR1 LNHDA and CDR2 SQIVND (reference sequence). Trimming took 5 bases from V and 5 from J, leaving 18 bases between them. The CDR3 bases are TGTGCCAGTAGTCCACACAGGGGAGGAGGGGAGACCCAGTACTTC. Its translation is CASSPHRGGGETQYF.

The J gene is TRBJ2-1, the V gene TRBV3-1 (or the pseudogene TRBV3-2), with D hard to call. The germline V gene encodes CDR1 LGHDT and CDR2 YNNKEL (reference sequence). The CDR3 is 14 residues long. Trimming stripped 0 bases from V and 9 bases from J, with 12 bases between. The chain's CDR3 is CASSQDTWAGEQFF. For the CDR3, the DNA is TGTGCCAGCAGCCAAGACACGTGGGCAGGTGAGCAGTTCTTC.

The rearrangement links TRBV6-5 to TRBJ1-2; D possibly corresponds to TRBD1 (5 bases). CDR1 and CDR2 (germline): MNHEY, SVGAGI. V lost 7 bases, J lost 3 bases, and 18 bases lay in between. The CDR3 is 15 residues long. Here the CDR3 DNA reads TGTGCCAGCACCGCCATTCGGGGGTCGGACTATGGCTACACCTTC. This sequence encodes CASTAIRGSDYGYTF.

The chain recombines TRBV15 with TRBJ2-2; 9 positions match TRBD1. The V gene end was trimmed by 3 bases and the J gene end by 6 bases; junction bases not matched to a gene: 5. Germline loops: CDR1 LNHNV, CDR2 YYDKDF (reference sequence). The CDR3 has 15 residues. The CDR3 DNA follows: TGTGCCACCAGCAGGGGGACAGGGAGCGCCGGGGAGCTGTTTTTT. It translates to CATSRGTGSAGELFF.

V gene TRBV7-9 combines with J gene TRBJ2-1; 7 bases are shared with TRBD1. The CDR3 contains 17 residues. Losses at the gene ends were 1 base for V and 0 bases for J; bases not matched to a gene: 6. Germline V CDR1 and CDR2: SEHNR, FQNEAQ (reference sequence). The CDR3 sequence is CASSLGRDRSSYNEQFF. CDR3 in DNA: TGTGCCAGCAGCTTAGGCCGGGACAGAAGCTCCTACAATGAGCAGTTCTTC.

The rearrangement joins TRBV25-1 to TRBJ1-6, with a tentative D call TRBD1 (6 bases). Germline V gene lookup returns CDR1 MGHDK and CDR2 SYGVNS. There are 14 residues in the CDR3. V shed 3 bases and J shed 6 bases, with 9 bases lying between them. CDR3 bases: TGTGCCAGCAGTGACGACAGGCGTAATTCACCCCTCCACTTT. The encoded protein is CASSDDRRNSPLHF.

This clone appeared a few times. This CDR3 reads CASSLGTSGTYEQYF. The CDR3 DNA reads as TGTGCCAGCAGCTTGGGGACTAGCGGAACCTACGAGCAGTACTTC. V and J are TRBV5-4 and TRBJ2-7; 10 bases fit TRBD2. Trimming took 0 bases from V and 2 from J; bases not matched to a gene: 2. The CDR3 length is 15 residues. Germline V gene lookup returns CDR1 SGHNT and CDR2 YYREEE (reference sequence).

The chain has TRBV13 and TRBJ1-6; 12 bases are shared with TRBD1. V gave up 4 bases and J gave up 7 bases; unmatched junction bases: 2. The length of the CDR3 is 15 residues. The germline gives CDR1 PRHDT, CDR2 FYEKMQ (reference sequence). CDR3 nucleotides: TGTGCCAGCAGCTCGGGGACAGGGGGCAATTCACCCCTCCACTTT. Its protein is CASSSGTGGNSPLHF.

The chain is built from TRBV24-1 and TRBJ1-1; D is ambiguous. CDR1 is KGHDR and CDR2 is SFDVKD in the germline V gene. Trimming took off 1 base at V and 8 bases at J, with 7 bases between the two ends. CDR3 size: 12 residues. The DNA for the CDR3 is TGTGCCACCAGTGATTTTGGCAGAGAAGCTTTCTTT. Residues: CATSDFGREAFF.

The chain has TRBV6-2 or TRBV6-3 and TRBJ2-7; 7 bases line up with TRBD1. Germline assignment: CDR1 MNHEY and CDR2 SVGEGT. This CDR3 contains 13 residues. With V trimmed by 5 bases and J by 3 bases, 4 bases remained unmatched. The CDR3 loop reads CASSRDSLYEQYF. CDR3 coding DNA: TGTGCCAGCAGTAGGGACAGCCTCTACGAGCAGTACTTC.

This chain links TRBV9 with TRBJ1-4; TRBD1 agrees at 10 bases. V was pared by 2 bases and J by 3 bases, with 4 bases of the junction left unmatched. The CDR3 extends over 16 amino acids. The germline V gene encodes CDR1 SGDLS and CDR2 YYNGEE. The CDR3: CASSVGGQGPNEKLFF. The CDR3 DNA reads as TGTGCCAGCAGCGTGGGGGGACAGGGGCCTAATGAAAAACTGTTTTTT.

The V call is TRBV28, the J call TRBJ2-3, with 8 positions matching TRBD1. The germline CDR1 and CDR2 sequences are MDHEN and SYDVKM. The V segment lost 3 bases and the J segment 7 bases; nucleotides outside the gene matches: 9. CDR3 length: 15 residues. The CDR3 loop reads CASSLGGQGINTQYF. In DNA, the CDR3 is TGTGCCAGCAGTTTGGGAGGACAGGGCATTAATACGCAGTATTTT. The whole variable domain, remainder taken from reference TRBV28 and TRBJ2-3, is DVKVTQSSRYLVKRTGEKVFLECVQDMDHENMFWYRQDPGLGLRLIYFSYDVKMKEKGDIPEGYSVSREKKERFSLILESASTNQTSMYLCASSLGGQGINTQYFGPGTRLTVL.

The J gene is TRBJ1-2, the V gene TRBV19, with a tentative D call TRBD1 (5 bases). Germline assignment: CDR1 LNHDA and CDR2 SQIVND (reference sequence). CDR3 length: 11 amino acids. Trimming removed 10 bases at V and 1 base at J, with 7 bases between. The CDR3 here is CATQGNYGYTF. CDR3 DNA sequence: TGTGCCACCCAGGGTAACTATGGCTACACCTTC.

This clone was picked up a small number of times. The rearrangement joins TRBV5-1 to TRBJ2-7, with 7 bases fitting TRBD1. Germline CDR1 and CDR2: SGHRS and YFSETQ. The CDR3 length is 13 residues. V shed 2 bases, J shed 7 bases, and the junction held 6 bases outside the gene matches. CDR3 sequence reads: CASSFEGGREQYF. CDR3 bases: TGCGCCAGCAGCTTCGAAGGGGGCCGGGAGCAGTACTTC.

This clone was observed a handful of times. The chain is built from TRBV23-1 and TRBJ1-3, with no clear D. TRBV23-1 is an ORF, with its function uncertain. The CDR3 has 12 amino acids. Trimming shortened V by 8 bases and J by 2 bases, and 7 bases separated the two germline ends. The CDR3 loop is CASSSAGNTIYF. The CDR3 DNA is TGCGCCAGCTCCTCGGCTGGAAACACCATATATTTT.

This clone was recorded a few times. The chain uses TRBV24-1 and TRBJ1-2; TRBD1 matches at 9 bases. With V trimmed by 9 bases and J by 7 bases, 8 bases remained unmatched. This CDR3 contains 13 residues. CDR1 is KGHDR, CDR2 SFDVKD, per germline. The CDR3 sequence is CATGTGGAGGYTF. CDR3 bases: TGTGCCACCGGAACAGGGGGCGCTGGTGGCTACACCTTC.

This rearrangement joins TRBV18 to TRBJ1-4, with 8 bases aligning to TRBD1. This CDR3 spans 17 amino acids. V dropped 5 bases and J dropped 0; count of bases not matched to a gene: 8. Germline V lookup: CDR1 KGHSH, CDR2 LQKENI. The CDR3 loop is CASSLDRGPATNEKLFF. CDR3 DNA sequence: TGTGCCAGCTCATTAGACAGGGGACCGGCAACTAATGAAAAACTGTTTTTT. The complete variable domain, with remaining parts taken from reference TRBV18 and TRBJ1-4, reads NAGVMQNPRHLVRRRGQEARLRCSPMKGHSHVYWYRQLPEEGLKFMVYLQKENIIDESGMPKERFSAEFPKEGPSILRIQQVVRGDSAAYFCASSLDRGPATNEKLFFGSGTQLSVL.

This clone was seen a single time. The chain carries TRBV7-2 and TRBJ1-1; TRBD1 matches at 10 bases. Germline-derived CDR1 and CDR2 are SGHTA and FQGNSA. V dropped 6 bases and J dropped 3; count of bases not matched to a gene: 19. The CDR3 has 19 residues. The CDR3 sequence: CASSRLPPGQGRVYTEAFF. The CDR3 bases are TGTGCCAGCAGTCGACTACCCCCGGGACAGGGGCGCGTTTACACTGAAGCTTTCTTT.

The chain recombines TRBV6-5 with TRBJ1-4; tentative D call: TRBD1 (6 bases). The V end lost 8 bases, the J end lost 4 bases, and 14 bases lay between the germline ends. Germline V lookup: CDR1 MNHEY, CDR2 SVGAGI. This CDR3 region has 14 residues. CDR3 region: CASRTLGGNEKLFF. Written as DNA, the CDR3 is TGTGCCAGCCGAACCTTAGGGGGTAATGAAAAACTGTTTTTT.

This chain links TRBV6-6 with TRBJ1-5, with D possibly being TRBD1 (6 bases). CDR1 is MNHNY, CDR2 SVGAGI, per germline (reference sequence). CDR3 size: 13 residues. Between the trimmed V and J ends, which lost 5 bases and 8 bases, there was a span of 13 bases. CDR3 nucleotides: TGTGCCAGCAGTCAAGGACAGAGTAAGCCCCAGCATTTT. It is translated as CASSQGQSKPQHF.